This TCR beta chain was profiled in a study of T-cell reconstitution after alpha-beta-depleted transplantation in children. The CDR3 runs 14 residues. Germline assignment: CDR1 SQVTM and CDR2 ANQGSEA. The V gene lost 1 base and the J gene lost 3 bases, with 13 bases spanning the gap. During its preparation, the TCRbeta library received unique molecular identifiers. TCRdb reprocessed the PCR reads with MiXCR, giving one entry per CDR3 protein. Here the sample spans about 1,000,000 distinct CDR3 sequences, around 30% being singletons. The source was PBMCs, mostly from graft donor cells, collected 360 days after TCRalphabeta/CD19-depleted stem cell transplant. The chain is built from TRBV29-1 and TRBJ2-7, with D perhaps TRBD2 (6 bases). This TCR derives from a boy less than two years old who had a stem cell transplant for SCID, so the T cells may come from the graft donor. The CDR3 region is CSVEAGQGGYEQYF. DNA for the CDR3: TGCAGCGTTGAAGCCGGGCAGGGAGGCTACGAGCAGTACTTC.